Listed below are T cell receptor beta chains from one sample, sequenced in a study of T-cell reconstitution after alpha-beta-depleted transplantation in children. A single record per CDR3 protein comes from TCRdb applying MiXCR to the PCR reads. The sample consists of 200,000 or so distinct CDR3 sequences, 6.3% of them appearing once. The specimen was PBMCs, collected before TCRalphabeta/CD19-depleted stem cell transplant. Receptor source: a girl under three years old with combined immunodeficiency, due to receive a stem cell transplant. CDR3s include the opening cysteine and the closing phenylalanine or tryptophan. The order of the fields is CDR3 protein, CDR3 DNA, clone size, D gene, CDR3 length, V gene, J gene. The D gene is left open where the match is weak. The listing skips clone size in some rows; elsewhere it reads once, few, many or a size class.

cdr3_aa: CASSQRDRTSSYEQYF
cdr3_nt: TGCGCCAGCAGCCAGAGGGACAGAACGAGCTCCTACGAGCAGTACTTC
clone_size: many
d_call: TRBD1
cdr3_length: 16
v_call: TRBV5-1
j_call: TRBJ2-7

cdr3_aa: CASSPVAGADTQYF
cdr3_nt: TGTGCCAGCAGCCCGGTGGCAGGGGCAGATACGCAGTATTTT
clone_size: many
d_call: .
cdr3_length: 14
v_call: TRBV7-3
j_call: TRBJ2-3

cdr3_aa: CSAEKLTGGYEQYF
cdr3_nt: TGCAGTGCTGAAAAGCTGACAGGTGGCTACGAGCAGTACTTC
clone_size: many
d_call: .
cdr3_length: 14
v_call: TRBV20-1
j_call: TRBJ2-7

cdr3_aa: CASSPTGRSYEQYF
cdr3_nt: TGTGCCAGCAGCCCGACAGGGAGGTCCTACGAGCAGTACTTC
clone_size: many
d_call: .
cdr3_length: 14
v_call: TRBV12-3/TRBV12-4
j_call: TRBJ2-7

cdr3_aa: CASNPASGFYNEQFF
cdr3_nt: TGTGCCAGCAATCCGGCTAGCGGGTTTTACAATGAGCAGTTCTTC
clone_size: many
d_call: TRBD2
cdr3_length: 15
v_call: TRBV4-2
j_call: TRBJ2-1

cdr3_aa: CASSLNRVGKTQYF
cdr3_nt: TGTGCCAGCAGTTTAAACAGGGTGGGAAAGACCCAGTACTTC
clone_size: many
d_call: .
cdr3_length: 14
v_call: TRBV12-3/TRBV12-4
j_call: TRBJ2-5

cdr3_aa: CSATLVELGGYNEQFF
cdr3_nt: TGCAGTGCTACATTAGTAGAACTAGGTGGCTACAATGAGCAGTTCTTC
clone_size: few
d_call: .
cdr3_length: 16
v_call: TRBV20-1
j_call: TRBJ2-1

cdr3_aa: CSVRGGMGSYEQYF
cdr3_nt: TGCAGCGTTCGGGGGGGGATGGGGTCCTACGAGCAGTACTTC
clone_size: many
d_call: TRBD2
cdr3_length: 14
v_call: TRBV29-1
j_call: TRBJ2-7

cdr3_aa: CASSIAGYEQYF
cdr3_nt: TGTGCCAGTAGTATAGCCGGATACGAGCAGTACTTC
clone_size: .
d_call: .
cdr3_length: 12
v_call: TRBV19
j_call: TRBJ2-7

cdr3_aa: CSALGSPTGGTDTQYF
cdr3_nt: TGCAGCGCCCTCGGGTCTCCAACAGGCGGCACAGATACGCAGTATTTT
clone_size: .
d_call: .
cdr3_length: 16
v_call: TRBV29-1
j_call: TRBJ2-3

cdr3_aa: CASSKEVASRHSYNEQFF
cdr3_nt: TGTGCCAGCAGCAAAGAGGTCGCTAGCCGACACTCCTACAATGAGCAGTTCTTC
clone_size: many
d_call: .
cdr3_length: 18
v_call: TRBV21-1
j_call: TRBJ2-1

cdr3_aa: CASGPWDPRVDEQFF
cdr3_nt: TGTGCTAGTGGTCCCTGGGACCCGCGAGTGGATGAGCAGTTCTTC
clone_size: many
d_call: .
cdr3_length: 15
v_call: TRBV12-5
j_call: TRBJ2-1

cdr3_aa: CASSPGTRLSRELFF
cdr3_nt: TGCGCCAGCAGCCCAGGGACTAGGCTCTCGAGGGAGCTGTTTTTT
clone_size: many
d_call: TRBD2
cdr3_length: 15
v_call: TRBV5-1
j_call: TRBJ2-2

cdr3_aa: CASSFSRANSPLHF
cdr3_nt: TGTGCCAGCAGTTTCAGCAGGGCAAATTCACCCCTCCACTTT
clone_size: many
d_call: .
cdr3_length: 14
v_call: TRBV28
j_call: TRBJ1-6

cdr3_aa: CSLDGERGEQFF
cdr3_nt: TGCAGCTTGGATGGGGAGAGGGGTGAGCAGTTCTTC
clone_size: many
d_call: .
cdr3_length: 12
v_call: TRBV29-1
j_call: TRBJ2-1

cdr3_aa: CASSLLAVETQYF
cdr3_nt: TGTGCCAGCAGCTTACTAGCGGTCGAGACCCAGTACTTC
clone_size: many
d_call: TRBD2
cdr3_length: 13
v_call: TRBV7-2
j_call: TRBJ2-5